A selection of T cell receptor beta chains follows, all from one sample in a study of cytomegalovirus exposure and HLA in healthy donors. Repertoires were generated with immunoSEQ multiplex PCR, while TCRdb's copy carries only in-frame clones and drops some. Of some 180,000 clones in the sample, 82% were seen once. The material sequenced was PBMCs. All receptors derive from a man aged 40-49 years in good health and CMV-seronegative. The CDR3 runs from the conserved cysteine through the conserved F or W. The D gene is left open where the match is weak. The size of a clone is reported for some rows only, either as once, few or many, or as a class for expanded clones.

v_call	d_call	j_call	clone_size	cdr3_nt	cdr3_aa
TRBV12-5	TRBD1	TRBJ2-1	-	TGTGCTAGTGGTTTATCGACAGGGCTAAATGAGCAGTTCTTC	CASGLSTGLNEQFF
TRBV6-5	TRBD1	TRBJ1-2	-	TGTGCCAGCAGAAGGGACAGGGGGGCCGGCTACACCTTC	CASRRDRGAGYTF
TRBV29-1	-	TRBJ1-1	-	TGCAGCGTTGGGGTAGCGGAGAACACTGAAGCTTTCTTT	CSVGVAENTEAFF
TRBV7-8	TRBD1	TRBJ1-1	-	TGTGCCAGCAGCTTATGGGGACAGCTGAACACTGAAGCTTTCTTT	CASSLWGQLNTEAFF
TRBV7-7	TRBD2	TRBJ2-7	-	TGTGCTAGCGTCCCAGCCCTAGCGGGAGTCTACGAGCAGTACTTC	CASVPALAGVYEQYF
TRBV7-6	TRBD2	TRBJ2-3	-	TGTGCCAGCAGCGGCGGGGGGCTTACTAGCACAGATACGCAGTATTTT	CASSGGGLTSTDTQYF
TRBV4-3	-	TRBJ1-2	once	TGCGCCAGCAGCCAAGCCTCAGGGGATGGCTACACCTTC	CASSQASGDGYTF
TRBV11-3	-	TRBJ2-2	-	TGTGCCAGCAGTCCTAGTTGGCCCATGCTGTTTTTT	CASSPSWPMLFF
TRBV7-9	TRBD2	TRBJ2-7	-	TGTGCCAGCAGCGTTACGGGACTAGCAGGAGATCGGCAGTACTTC	CASSVTGLAGDRQYF
TRBV28	TRBD2	TRBJ2-7	-	TGTGCCAGCAGTCGGGGGGGGGCCTTCTACGAGCAGTACTTC	CASSRGGAFYEQYF
TRBV18	-	TRBJ1-4	few	TGTGCCAGCTCACCTCTGGGAGCAGGTGAAAAACTGTTTTTT	CASSPLGAGEKLFF
TRBV28	TRBD1	TRBJ1-5	once	TGTGCCAGCAGTCCCCCGGGACAGAATCAGCCCCAGCATTTT	CASSPPGQNQPQHF
TRBV28	TRBD2	TRBJ2-1	-	TGTGCCAGCAGTTTATGGTCGACTAGCGGGGTGAATGAGCAGTTCTTC	CASSLWSTSGVNEQFF
TRBV9	-	TRBJ2-3	-	TGTGCCAGCAGCCCTAACCAAGATACGCAGTATTTT	CASSPNQDTQYF
TRBV4-3	-	TRBJ1-5	-	TGCGCCAGCAGCCAGGGGAGAAGCAATCAGCCCCAGCATTTT	CASSQGRSNQPQHF
TRBV30	-	TRBJ1-1	-	TGTGCCTGGAGTGTACAGAAGACCATGAACACTGAAGCTTTCTTT	CAWSVQKTMNTEAFF
TRBV19	-	TRBJ2-7	-	TGTGCCAGTAGTAGCGGGGCACTCCAAAATGCCTACGAGCAGTACTTC	CASSSGALQNAYEQYF
TRBV4-3	TRBD1	TRBJ2-7	-	TGCGCCAGCAGCCAACAGGCACAGGGGGTCGCCTACGAGCAGTACTTC	CASSQQAQGVAYEQYF
TRBV6-5	-	TRBJ1-6	-	TGTGCCAGCAGACAGGGAAATTCACCCCTCCACTTT	CASRQGNSPLHF
TRBV28	TRBD2	TRBJ2-7	-	TGTGCCAGCATCCAGGGGAGCCTAGCGGGAGGGAGCTCCTACGAGCAGTACTTC	CASIQGSLAGGSSYEQYF
TRBV10-3	TRBD2	TRBJ2-7	-	TGTGCCATCAGTGGCGGGAGGGGCGAGCAGTACTTC	CAISGGRGEQYF
TRBV19	-	TRBJ2-5	once	TGTGCCAGTAGTATTCGCAGGGGAAGTAAAGAGACCCAGTACTTC	CASSIRRGSKETQYF
TRBV18	-	TRBJ1-5	-	TGTGCCAGCTCACCTTCGGGGGGCGATCAGCCCCAGCATTTT	CASSPSGGDQPQHF
TRBV7-8	-	TRBJ1-4	-	TGTGCCAGCAGCTCCACAGGGAAGTATGAAAAACTGTTTTTT	CASSSTGKYEKLFF
TRBV4-1	TRBD2	TRBJ2-3	-	TGCGCCAGCAGCCAACAAGCGGGAGTAGATACGCAGTATTTT	CASSQQAGVDTQYF
TRBV5-5	-	TRBJ2-3	-	TGTGCCAGCAGCTACCGGGACACTCGCGTGGATACGCAGTATTTT	CASSYRDTRVDTQYF
TRBV5-3	-	TRBJ2-7	few	TGTGTACACGCAGGTCCCTCCTACGAGCAGTACTTC	CVHAGPSYEQYF
TRBV30	-	TRBJ1-6	-	TGTGCCTGGAGTGTAAAAACGCTGGGCTCACCCCTCCACTTT	CAWSVKTLGSPLHF
TRBV5-1	TRBD2	TRBJ2-3	-	TGCGCCAGCAGCCCCCAGACTAGCGGGACCACAGATACGCAGTATTTT	CASSPQTSGTTDTQYF
TRBV4-3	TRBD2	TRBJ2-1	few	TGCGCCAGCAGCCTGCAGCGGGGGGGCTACAATGAGCAGTTCTTC	CASSLQRGGYNEQFF
TRBV7-9	-	TRBJ2-7	-	TGTGCCAGCAGCTATCTTTCCGGCAGGGGCGCATACGAGCAGTACTTC	CASSYLSGRGAYEQYF
TRBV7-3	TRBD1	TRBJ1-2	-	TGTGCCAGCACCCGGGACAGGGATAACTATGGCTACACCTTC	CASTRDRDNYGYTF
TRBV7-2	-	TRBJ1-1	-	TGTGCCAGCAGCCCCGCTTCAGGGGCATCCACTGAAGCTTTCTTT	CASSPASGASTEAFF
TRBV5-5	-	TRBJ2-6	-	TGTGCCAGCAGCCCCTGGTGGGAGTCTGGGGCCAACGTCCTGACTTTC	CASSPWWESGANVLTF
TRBV28	-	TRBJ1-5	once	TGTGCCAGCAGTTTTTCTGCGACCCAGCATTTT	CASSFSATQHF
TRBV28	TRBD2	TRBJ2-5	-	TGTGCCAGCAGTACCGGGGGGGGACAAGAGACCCAGTACTTC	CASSTGGGQETQYF
TRBV7-3	TRBD2	TRBJ2-7	-	TGTGCCAGCAGCTCTAACGGACTAGGCCTTTACGAGCAGTACTTC	CASSSNGLGLYEQYF
TRBV5-1	TRBD1	TRBJ1-2	-	TGCGCCAGCAGCATGGGACAGGGGGTCTATGGCTACACCTTC	CASSMGQGVYGYTF
TRBV7-2	-	TRBJ1-1	-	TGTGCCAGCAGCTTAGGGGGGGTGAACACTGAAGCTTTCTTT	CASSLGGVNTEAFF
TRBV5-5	-	TRBJ2-7	-	TGTGCCAGCAGCCTAGGACAGTTCGAGCAGTACTTC	CASSLGQFEQYF
TRBV6-4	TRBD1	TRBJ1-5	-	TGTGCCAGCAGTCGAAACGGACAGGGCAATCAGCCCCAGCATTTT	CASSRNGQGNQPQHF
TRBV4-1	-	TRBJ1-1	-	TGCGCCAGCAGCCGACGGACAGTGAACACTGAAGCTTTCTTT	CASSRRTVNTEAFF
TRBV14	-	TRBJ2-1	-	TGTGCCAGCAGCCTCCGGGGATACAATGAGCAGTTCTTC	CASSLRGYNEQFF
TRBV19	-	TRBJ1-1	-	TGTGCCAGTAGTATAGCCGCGGGAGTTCGGACTGAAGCTTTCTTT	CASSIAAGVRTEAFF
TRBV25-1	-	TRBJ2-7	-	TGTGCCAGCAGTAATACAGCTACCACGTACGAGCAGTACTTC	CASSNTATTYEQYF
TRBV5-1	-	TRBJ1-3	-	TGCGCCAGCAGCATCGGTATCTCTGGAAACACCATATATTTT	CASSIGISGNTIYF
TRBV4-3	-	TRBJ1-1	once	TGCGCCAGCAGCCGCAGGCAGGGCACTGAAGCTTTCTTT	CASSRRQGTEAFF
TRBV29-1	-	TRBJ1-1	-	TGCAGCGTTGAAGATCGTGGTCCAGTTGAAGCTTTCTTT	CSVEDRGPVEAFF
TRBV4-1	-	TRBJ1-1	-	TGCGCCAGCAGCCAAGGGACAGCATGGAACACTGAAGCTTTCTTT	CASSQGTAWNTEAFF
TRBV6-1	TRBD1	TRBJ1-4	-	TGTGCCAGCAGTCGGACAGGGGTGGATGAAAAACTGTTTTTT	CASSRTGVDEKLFF
TRBV7-2	TRBD1	TRBJ1-1	-	TGTGCCAGCAGCTCCAATCAGGGGGGAGGCACTGAAGCTTTCTTT	CASSSNQGGGTEAFF
TRBV2	TRBD2	TRBJ2-7	-	TGTGCCAGCAAACTAGCGGACAACACCTACGAGCAGTACTTC	CASKLADNTYEQYF
TRBV11-2	TRBD2	TRBJ2-3	once	TGTGCCAGCAGCTTAACTAGCGGCAGCACAGATACGCAGTATTTT	CASSLTSGSTDTQYF
TRBV6-4	TRBD2	TRBJ2-7	few	TGTGCCAGCAGTGAAAGGGGCCTAGCGGGATACGAGCAGTACTTC	CASSERGLAGYEQYF
TRBV5-1	-	TRBJ1-1	-	TGCGCCAGCAGCTTGGGCCAGGAGGACACTGAAGCTTTCTTT	CASSLGQEDTEAFF